This passage covers 9 T cell receptor beta chains from one sample sequenced in a study of blood T cells in healthy people across ages. For the second PCR, which ran for roughly 6 to 12 cycles, a sample-barcoded 5' primer and a J-beta primer mix were used. TCRdb fed the 5' RACE reads into MiXCR, producing one record per CDR3 protein. The repertoire has over 1,500,000 distinct CDR3 sequences, about two fifths of them found once; the top ten carry about 21%. The sequencing input was blood. These receptors were taken from a human donor in good health.

The chain recombines TRBV12-3 or TRBV12-4 with TRBJ1-2, with 11 bases fitting TRBD1. The CDR3 totals 15 residues. The V segment lost 1 base and the J segment 8 bases; nucleotides outside the gene matches: 6. This CDR3 is CASSLGGQGARGYTF. The CDR3 DNA reads as TGTGCCAGCAGTTTAGGCGGACAGGGGGCGCGAGGCTACACCTTC.

The chain is built from TRBV29-1 and TRBJ2-5; D is uncertain. The length of the CDR3 is 12 residues. V lost 5 bases and J lost 5, with 12 bases in between. The germline gives CDR1 SQVTM, CDR2 ANQGSEA. The CDR3 loop reads CSVLTMGETQYF. Here the CDR3 DNA reads TGCAGCGTTCTGACCATGGGGGAGACCCAGTACTTC. Filled out from reference TRBV29-1 and TRBJ2-5, the complete variable domain reads SAVISQKPSRDICQRGTSLTIQCQVDSQVTMMFWYRQQPGQSLTLIATANQGSEATYESGFVIDKFPISRPNLTFSTLTVSNMSPEDSSIYLCSVLTMGETQYFGPGTRLLVL.

V usage is TRBV3-1 and J usage is TRBJ1-2; D might be TRBD1 (5 bases). The CDR3 length is 19 residues. V lost 0 bases and J lost 6, with 26 bases in between. Germline lookup yields CDR1 LGHDT and CDR2 YNNKEL (reference sequence). DNA of the CDR3: TGTGCCAGCAGCCAAGATTGGGGCCAGGGAAGAGTCCCGGGCGATGGCTACACCTTC. Translated, it gives CASSQDWGQGRVPGDGYTF.

The gene calls are TRBV28 and TRBJ2-1; D is possibly TRBD1 (6 bases). V was trimmed by 4 bases and J by 7 bases, leaving 20 bases between them. Germline V CDR1 and CDR2: MDHEN, SYDVKM. The CDR3 spans 16 residues. CDR3 protein: CASSSHREYSGNEQFF. The DNA of the CDR3 is TGTGCCAGCAGTTCACACAGGGAGTATTCGGGGAATGAGCAGTTCTTC. Full variable domain (missing parts from reference TRBV28 and TRBJ2-1): DVKVTQSSRYLVKRTGEKVFLECVQDMDHENMFWYRQDPGLGLRLIYFSYDVKMKEKGDIPEGYSVSREKKERFSLILESASTNQTSMYLCASSSHREYSGNEQFFGPGTRLTVL.

The chain recombines TRBV4-2 with TRBJ1-1, with 8 bases matching TRBD1. V shed 4 bases and J 2 bases; nucleotides not matched to a gene: 9. Germline V gives CDR1 LGHNA, CDR2 YNFKEQ. The CDR3 runs to 16 residues. The CDR3 region is CASSLMRGQGNTEAFF. CDR3 sequence (DNA): TGTGCCAGCAGCCTGATGAGAGGACAGGGTAACACTGAAGCTTTCTTT.

This clonotype showed up just a few times. The chain couples TRBV9 to TRBJ2-7, with D perhaps TRBD2 (5 bases). Trimming took 0 bases from V and 2 from J, leaving 15 bases between them. The CDR3 consists of 16 residues. The V gene's germline CDR1 is SGDLS and CDR2 YYNGEE. The CDR3 bases are TGTGCCAGCAGCGTAGGAGGTGGGAGCTCGACCTACGAGCAGTACTTC. This codes for CASSVGGGSSTYEQYF.

V gene TRBV20-1 combines with J gene TRBJ1-2, with D possibly TRBD1 on 6 matching bases. V was clipped by 4 bases and J by 8 bases, with 14 bases between them. The CDR3 is made up of 12 amino acids. Germline CDR1 reads DFQATT; CDR2 reads SNEGSKA (reference sequence). This chain's CDR3 is CSATHRVGGYTF. Written as DNA, the CDR3 is TGCAGTGCTACGCACAGGGTGGGGGGCTACACCTTC.

This clonotype appeared a single time. This rearrangement joins TRBV11-2 to TRBJ1-3; no firm D call. The CDR3 runs to 13 residues. Trimming left V 3 bases short and J 4 bases short, with 7 bases between. Germline V gives CDR1 SGHAT, CDR2 FQNNGV. This CDR3 is CASSFGPGNTIYF. CDR3 coding DNA: TGTGCCAGCAGCTTCGGACCAGGAAACACCATATATTTT.

The chain employs TRBV29-1 and TRBJ2-1; no firm D call. Trimming cost V 3 bases and J 1 base, with 13 bases left between them. CDR3 length: 15 amino acids. Per germline, CDR1 SQVTM and CDR2 ANQGSEA. The CDR3 DNA is TGCAGCGTTGACAGAATTACGAGGTCCTACAATGAGCAGTTCTTC. Amino acids: CSVDRITRSYNEQFF.